This T cell receptor (beta chain) was observed in a study of blood T cell repertoires in COVID-19. The wider study: In each case, the material was cDNA or gDNA derived from T cells, B-cell-depleted T cells, or PBMCs.

Per the study methods: From reference gene primer amplification, estimates of nucleated cell counts were derived. Sequencing was performed with immunoSEQ multiplex PCR; in TCRdb, only in-frame clones are kept and a portion is missing. V and J calls and clone size follow that table, whereas D and trimming were derived from the DNA. Among approximately 190,000 clones listed, around three quarters were seen once. Germline V CDR1 and CDR2: MDHEN, SYDVKM. The CDR3 covers 17 residues. J was trimmed by 1 base and V by 3 bases; bases with no gene match: 5. This TCR was recovered from a man aged 60-69 years with active or convalescent COVID-19. The chain is built from TRBV28 and TRBJ2-4; 11 bases are a match to TRBD2. The sequenced material came from peripheral blood. The CDR3 DNA is TGTGCCAGCAGTTTCGTGACTAGCGGGATGGCCAAAAACATTCAGTACTTC. Translated: CASSFVTSGMAKNIQYF. The full variable domain, rest sourced from reference TRBV28 and TRBJ2-4, is DVKVTQSSRYLVKRTGEKVFLECVQDMDHENMFWYRQDPGLGLRLIYFSYDVKMKEKGDIPEGYSVSREKKERFSLILESASTNQTSMYLCASSFVTSGMAKNIQYFGAGTRLSVL.